Following are 24 T cell receptor beta chains from one sample sequenced in a study of control samples from healthy donors and cancer patients (dated by TCRdb to 2018 to 2021). Library preparation used the immunoSEQ multiplex PCR assay. This immuneACCESS table, as held by TCRdb, lists in-frame sequences with V and J called but not all clones. Of the missing ones, under half trace to an unresolved V gene in checked studies; the others have no known cause. This sample's table lists roughly 190,000 clones. Roughly 2% of the sample is taken by the ten largest. Sequences were obtained from blood. Receptors were obtained from a woman in her twenties or thirties in good health.

CDR3 residues: CASSAGQGGTEAFF. In DNA, the CDR3 is TGCGCCAGCAGCGCAGGACAGGGGGGAACTGAAGCTTTCTTT. The rearrangement links TRBV5-1 to TRBJ1-1; TRBD1 aligns across 10 bases. This CDR3 has 14 residues. Per the germline V gene, CDR1 is SGHRS and CDR2 is YFSETQ. V shed 4 bases and J 5 bases; nucleotides not matched to a gene: 5.

The gene calls are TRBV5-1 and TRBJ2-1, with D possibly being TRBD1 or TRBD2 (5 bases each). Trimming shortened V by 1 base and J by 6 bases, and 14 bases separated the two germline ends. Looked up from germline, CDR1 is SGHRS and CDR2 is YFSETQ. This CDR3 has 15 residues. CDR3 residues: CASSLTAGGSNEQFF. For the CDR3, the DNA is TGCGCCAGCAGCTTGACGGCTGGGGGAAGCAATGAGCAGTTCTTC. Using reference TRBV5-1 and TRBJ2-1 for the parts outside the CDR3, the full variable domain is KAGVTQTPRYLIKTRGQQVTLSCSPISGHRSVSWYQQTPGQGLQFLFEYFSETQRNKGNFPGRFSGRQFSNSRSEMNVSTLELGDSALYLCASSLTAGGSNEQFFGPGTRLTVL.

In the case of this clone: The sample holds other DNA sequences that translate to the same CDR3. Written as DNA, the CDR3 is TGTGCCAGCAGGGAGTCCTCCTACGAGCAGTACTTC. Translation: CASRESSYEQYF. The chain has TRBV28 and TRBJ2-7; D remains unclear. From germline, CDR1 is MDHEN and CDR2 SYDVKM. There are 12 residues in the CDR3. V was pared by 6 bases and J by 0 bases, with 6 bases between.

The rearrangement links TRBV9 to TRBJ2-7; 11 bases agree with TRBD1. The germline CDR1 and CDR2 sequences are SGDLS and YYNGEE. The CDR3 runs to 16 residues. Trimming took 3 bases from V and 2 from J; bases not matched to a gene: 7. CDR3 sequence reads: CASSGQPGQGAYEQYF. The CDR3 DNA reads TGTGCCAGCAGCGGCCAACCGGGACAGGGGGCCTACGAGCAGTACTTC.

The chain combines TRBV4-1 with TRBJ2-7; D is perhaps TRBD1 (5 bases). The V end was cut by 2 bases, the J end by 0 bases, with 8 bases between. The V gene's germline CDR1 is MGHRA and CDR2 YSYEKL. CDR3 length equals 14 residues. CDR3 bases: TGCGCCAGCAGCCAACAGGGAAGCTCCTACGAGCAGTACTTC. This translates into CASSQQGSSYEQYF.

The chain is built from TRBV3-1 (or the pseudogene TRBV3-2) and TRBJ1-1; D not resolved. Germline lookup yields CDR1 LGHDT and CDR2 YNNKEL (reference sequence). The CDR3 is made up of 14 amino acids. Trimming left V 3 bases short and J 0 bases short, with 8 bases between. The CDR3 DNA reads as TGTGCCAGCAGCCATGAGGCAGTGAACACTGAAGCTTTCTTT. Translation: CASSHEAVNTEAFF.

The V and J genes are TRBV12-3 or TRBV12-4 and TRBJ2-7; 12 bases match TRBD1. The CDR3 extends over 12 amino acids. V lost 7 bases and J lost 11; bases outside the gene matches: 6. The CDR3 is CASTTGQGAEYF. The CDR3 DNA follows: TGTGCCAGCACAACGGGACAGGGGGCTGAGTACTTC.

The chain is built from TRBV7-2 and TRBJ2-5; TRBD2 matches at 7 bases. Trimming cost V 2 bases and J 6 bases; bases outside gene matches: 9. This CDR3 is built from 15 residues. Looked up from germline, CDR1 is SGHTA and CDR2 is FQGNSA. CDR3 DNA: TGTGCCAGCAGCTTACCTCCAGCGGGGTGGCAGACCCAGTACTTC. Its translation: CASSLPPAGWQTQYF.

The J gene is TRBJ1-2, the V gene TRBV29-1; D is perhaps TRBD1 (5 bases). V was cut by 0 bases and J by 0 bases, with 14 bases left in between. Germline V CDR1 and CDR2: SQVTM, ANQGSEA. The CDR3 has 16 amino acids. The CDR3 here is CSVEDEGTASNYGYTF. Written as DNA, the CDR3 is TGCAGCGTTGAAGATGAAGGGACGGCTTCTAACTATGGCTACACCTTC.

The chain combines TRBV12-3 or TRBV12-4 with TRBJ2-7, with TRBD1 as a possible D gene (5 bases). The length of the CDR3 is 13 residues. The V end lost 3 bases, the J end lost 0 bases, and 6 bases lay between the germline ends. The CDR3 nucleotides read TGTGCCAGCAGTTTTAGGGGCTCCTACGAGCAGTACTTC. Protein product: CASSFRGSYEQYF.

The rearrangement links TRBV4-2 to TRBJ1-1; D gene uncertain. The V end was cut by 3 bases, the J end by 10 bases, with 18 bases between. The CDR3 has 14 amino acids. The germline CDR1 and CDR2 sequences are LGHNA and YNFKEQ. The CDR3 coding sequence is TGTGCCAGCAGCCACATGGGGAACACACTAGGAGCTTTCTTT. Its translation is CASSHMGNTLGAFF.

The chain couples TRBV27 to TRBJ1-3; 9 bases fit TRBD1. The CDR3 runs 14 residues. J lost 4 bases, V lost 5 bases, and 3 bases had no gene match. The germline gives CDR1 MNHEY, CDR2 SMNVEV (reference sequence). The CDR3 nucleotides read TGTGCCAGCAGTCGACAGGGGGACGGAAACACCATATATTTT. Its protein is CASSRQGDGNTIYF.

J is TRBJ1-2 and V is TRBV9; possibly TRBD1 for D (6 bases). The germline V gene encodes CDR1 SGDLS and CDR2 YYNGEE. This CDR3 has 13 residues. V shed 7 bases and J shed 8 bases, with 18 bases lying between them. CDR3 bases: TGTGCCAGCGCGACAGGTGTGAGTAGAGGCTACACCTTC. It encodes CASATGVSRGYTF.

The chain has TRBV7-2 and TRBJ1-6, with D uncertain. The CDR3 has 15 residues. V lost 3 bases and J 10 bases, leaving 16 bases between the germline ends. CDR1 is SGHTA and CDR2 is FQGNSA in the germline V gene. In DNA, the CDR3 is TGTGCCAGCAGCTTCGAAACCGGACGGCAGTCACCCCTCCACTTT. Its translation: CASSFETGRQSPLHF.

The gene calls are TRBV28 and TRBJ1-5; D uncertain. Germline V gene sequence: CDR1 MDHEN, CDR2 SYDVKM. This CDR3 comprises 12 residues. Trimming cost V 5 bases and J 1 base, with 3 bases left between them. For the CDR3, the DNA is TGTGCCAGCAGTGAGAGCAATCAGCCCCAGCATTTT. Translating it yields CASSESNQPQHF.

With respect to this clone: Because the CDR3's place on the DNA is in doubt, the DNA is left out and the CDR3 is given as listed by TCRdb. The V and J genes are TRBV28 and TRBJ2-3; the table's D call TRBD1 went unverified against the DNA. The CDR3 has 16 amino acids, counting both end residues. The germline V gene has CDR1 MDHEN and CDR2 SYDVKM. The CDR3: CASSLFGPGSTDTQYF.

This chain connects TRBV18 to TRBJ1-2; the D is unclear. CDR3 length equals 15 residues. Per the germline V gene, CDR1 is KGHSH and CDR2 is LQKENI. Trimming took off 1 base at V and 4 bases at J, with 13 bases between the two ends. The CDR3 reads CASSPQERRGYGYTF. The CDR3 DNA reads TGTGCCAGCTCACCACAAGAGCGGCGGGGCTATGGCTACACCTTC.

The chain has TRBV28 and TRBJ1-2; D unclear. The length of the CDR3 is 12 residues. Per the germline V gene, CDR1 is MDHEN and CDR2 is SYDVKM. V gave up 4 bases and J gave up 3 bases, with 6 bases separating them. The CDR3 DNA follows: TGTGCCAGCAGTTCCTTATACTATGGCTACACCTTC. As protein: CASSSLYYGYTF.

The rearrangement links TRBV9 to TRBJ1-1; D gene ambiguous. This CDR3 comprises 14 residues. Germline V gene lookup returns CDR1 SGDLS and CDR2 YYNGEE. V was clipped by 2 bases and J by 1 base, with 9 bases between them. CDR3 in amino acids: CASSVVGGNTEAFF. CDR3 nucleotide sequence: TGTGCCAGCAGCGTGGTCGGAGGGAACACTGAAGCTTTCTTT.

This chain links TRBV5-6 with TRBJ2-3; weak D call: TRBD2 (6 bases). Germline CDR1 reads SGHDT; CDR2 reads YYEEEE. V was clipped by 4 bases and J by 0 bases, with 12 bases between them. CDR3 length: 15 residues. The CDR3 region is CASSGAGTSTDTQYF. CDR3 in DNA: TGTGCCAGCAGCGGAGCCGGGACTAGCACAGATACGCAGTATTTT.

The chain has TRBV6-5 and TRBJ1-1; D is uncertain. The V end was cut by 3 bases, the J end by 10 bases, with 12 bases between. The CDR3 covers 12 residues. CDR1 is MNHEY, CDR2 SVGAGI, per germline. CDR3 protein: CASSYQGYPAFF. The CDR3, as DNA: TGTGCCAGCAGTTATCAAGGGTATCCAGCTTTCTTT.

V gene TRBV6-6 combines with J gene TRBJ1-1, with D possibly matching TRBD1 (5 bases). The CDR3 length is 13 residues. Trimming left V 7 bases short and J 7 bases short, with 16 bases between. CDR1 MNHNY and CDR2 SVGAGI come from the germline V gene (reference sequence). CDR3 protein: CASTSAGTGEAFF. DNA of the CDR3: TGTGCCAGCACCTCAGCGGGCACAGGTGAAGCTTTCTTT.

The rearrangement links TRBV2 to TRBJ1-3, with TRBD1 identical over 8 bases. Germline trimming cut 11 bases from V and 0 bases from J; bases unmatched to any gene: 9. The CDR3 loop spans 15 amino acids. Germline V gives CDR1 SNHLY, CDR2 FYNNEI. The CDR3 sequence: CASRQGALSGNTIYF. In nucleotides, the CDR3 is TGTGCCTCTAGGCAGGGGGCCCTCTCTGGAAACACCATATATTTT.

The chain uses TRBV7-9 and TRBJ1-4; 7 bases agree with TRBD1. This CDR3 comprises 13 residues. V was clipped by 2 bases and J by 8 bases; unmatched bases: 2. Germline lookup yields CDR1 SEHNR and CDR2 FQNEAQ (reference sequence). The chain's CDR3 is CASSLPGQEKLFF. The CDR3 DNA reads TGTGCCAGCAGCTTACCGGGACAGGAAAAACTGTTTTTT.